Below are 23 T cell receptor beta chains sequenced from a single sample in a study of cytomegalovirus exposure and HLA in healthy donors. The PCR was carried out with 60 Vbeta primers and 13 Jbeta primers. Libraries were prepared by immunoSEQ multiplex PCR; TCRdb keeps only in-frame clonotypes and omits some of them. The sample shows about 200,000 clones, under 90% of them seen only once. The sequenced material came from PBMCs. The receptors were sampled from a boy between 2 and 15 years old in good health and CMV-seronegative.

The chain has TRBV10-3 and TRBJ1-6; D unresolved. CDR3 length equals 16 residues. V lost 3 bases and J 3 bases, leaving 12 bases between the germline ends. The germline V gene has CDR1 ENHRY and CDR2 SYGVKD. CDR3 nucleotide sequence: TGTGCCATCAGTGAAGCAGAGGTGCTCTATAATTCACCCCTCCACTTT. This gives the protein CAISEAEVLYNSPLHF.

The CDR3 DNA is TGCAGCGGAAAAGACAGCTACAATGAGCAGTTCTTC. Encoded protein: CSGKDSYNEQFF. The chain uses TRBV29-1 and TRBJ2-1; weak D call: TRBD1 (5 bases). Trimming cost V 7 bases and J 3 bases, with 10 bases left between them. The germline V gene has CDR1 SQVTM and CDR2 ANQGSEA. The CDR3 contains 12 residues.

The chain carries TRBV19 and TRBJ2-7; 11 nucleotides align to TRBD1. The CDR3 is 15 residues long. Germline CDR1 LNHDA, CDR2 SQIVND (reference sequence). With V trimmed by 5 bases and J by 4 bases, 7 bases remained unmatched. CDR3 in amino acids: CASSSPGQGGYEQYF. CDR3 coding DNA: TGTGCCAGTAGTTCTCCGGGACAGGGGGGATACGAGCAGTACTTC.

There are a few counts of this clone. V gene TRBV4-1 combines with J gene TRBJ2-7, with TRBD1 identical over 7 bases. From germline, CDR1 is MGHRA and CDR2 YSYEKL. The CDR3 totals 16 residues. Unmatched junction bases numbered 12, after V lost 5 bases and J lost 2 bases. CDR3 residues: CASSVEDRDSTYEQYF. The CDR3 region has the DNA TGCGCCAGCAGCGTCGAGGACCGGGACAGTACCTACGAGCAGTACTTC.

This chain links TRBV18 with TRBJ1-6, with D unclear. Trimming took 3 bases from V and 5 from J, leaving 8 bases between them. The germline CDR1 and CDR2 sequences are KGHSH and LQKENI. The length of the CDR3 is 14 residues. The CDR3 DNA sequence: TGTGCCAGCTCACCTGGCAGAAATAATTCACCCCTCCACTTT. This translates into CASSPGRNNSPLHF.

The chain employs TRBV21-1 and TRBJ1-5; the table's D call TRBD1 went unverified against the DNA. TRBV21-1 is deemed a pseudogene. CDR3 length: 14 amino acids. The CDR3 protein is CASSRTGQGGPQHF. The CDR3, as DNA: TGTGCCAGCAGCAGGACAGGGCAGGGGGGGCCCCAGCATTTT.

This chain uses TRBV5-4 with TRBJ1-1; D is possibly TRBD1 (6 bases). With 2 bases removed from V and 1 base from J, the gap between germline ends came to 12 bases. The V gene's germline CDR1 is SGHNT and CDR2 YYREEE (reference sequence). This CDR3 has 15 residues. DNA for the CDR3: TGTGCCAGCAGCTTAGGGGGAACAGCGAACACTGAAGCTTTCTTT. It translates to CASSLGGTANTEAFF.

This chain uses TRBV7-8 with TRBJ1-2; D unclear. Between the trimmed V and J ends, which lost 3 bases and 1 base, there was a span of 6 bases. Per germline, CDR1 SGHVS and CDR2 FQNEAQ. The CDR3 runs 13 residues. For the CDR3, the DNA is TGTGCCAGCAGCTTCGAGTATAACTATGGCTACACCTTC. This encodes CASSFEYNYGYTF.

This chain connects TRBV6-5 to TRBJ2-7; 13 nucleotides match TRBD2. V shed 6 bases, J shed 0 bases, and the junction held 2 bases outside the gene matches. Per the germline V gene, CDR1 is MNHEY and CDR2 is SVGAGI. The CDR3 has 15 amino acids. CDR3 DNA sequence: TGTGCCAGCAGGACTAGCGGGGGGCTCTCCTACGAGCAGTACTTC. This translates into CASRTSGGLSYEQYF.

The rearrangement uses TRBV4-1 and TRBJ2-3; 10 bases line up with TRBD2. Unmatched junction bases numbered 9, after V lost 1 base and J lost 5 bases. The V gene's germline CDR1 is MGHRA and CDR2 YSYEKL. The CDR3 consists of 17 residues. CDR3 nucleotides: TGCGCCAGCAGCCAAGGGCTAGCGGGGGTCCCCGGAGATACGCAGTATTTT. Protein sequence: CASSQGLAGVPGDTQYF.

This rearrangement joins TRBV19 to TRBJ1-2, with 10 bases fitting TRBD1. Germline trimming cut 3 bases from V and 5 bases from J; bases unmatched to any gene: 6. The CDR3 sequence is 15 residues long. The germline V gene encodes CDR1 LNHDA and CDR2 SQIVND (reference sequence). CDR3 sequence: CASSILDRGLYGYTF. In nucleotides, the CDR3 is TGTGCCAGTAGTATTTTGGACAGGGGGTTATATGGCTACACCTTC. The full variable domain, its missing parts supplied by reference TRBV19 and TRBJ1-2, is DGGITQSPKYLFRKEGQNVTLSCEQNLNHDAMYWYRQDPGQGLRLIYYSQIVNDFQKGDIAEGYSVSREKKESFPLTVTSAQKNPTAFYLCASSILDRGLYGYTFGSGTRLTVV.

This clone was picked up one time. V is TRBV27 and J is TRBJ1-6, with TRBD1 matching over 9 bases. This CDR3 has 15 residues. V lost 8 bases and J lost 6; bases outside the gene matches: 8. In germline, CDR1 is MNHEY, CDR2 SMNVEV (reference sequence). This CDR3 reads CASSFSGQGNSPLHF. For the CDR3, the DNA is TGTGCCAGCTCCTTCTCGGGACAGGGTAATTCACCCCTCCACTTT.

The chain carries TRBV5-5 and TRBJ1-1, with 10 bases matching TRBD1. The CDR3 length is 14 residues. The J segment lost 11 bases and the V segment lost 2 bases, leaving 9 bases of the junction unmatched. Germline CDR1 and CDR2: SGHKS and YYEKEE (reference sequence). The CDR3 DNA sequence: TGTGCCAGCAGCTTATATGACAGGGGGCGCACTGCTTTCTTT. This sequence encodes CASSLYDRGRTAFF.

This chain joins TRBV5-4 and TRBJ1-2; 7 positions agree with TRBD1. Trimming removed 2 bases from V and 10 bases from J; junction bases left unmatched: 5. CDR1 and CDR2 (germline): SGHNT, YYREEE (reference sequence). The CDR3 covers 12 residues. CDR3 region: CASSFGQAPYTF. The CDR3 DNA is TGTGCCAGCAGCTTCGGACAGGCCCCCTACACCTTC. The variable domain in full, with the rest retrieved from reference TRBV5-4 and TRBJ1-2, is ETGVTQSPTHLIKTRGQQVTLRCSSQSGHNTVSWYQQALGQGPQFIFQYYREEENGRGNFPPRFSGLQFPNYSSELNVNALELDDSALYLCASSFGQAPYTFGSGTRLTVV.

This chain uses TRBV6-1 with TRBJ1-2, with 7 bases fitting TRBD1. Germline V gene sequence: CDR1 MNHNS, CDR2 SASEGT. V was clipped by 4 bases and J by 5 bases; unmatched bases: 10. The CDR3 covers 15 residues. The CDR3 region is CASSGGPGQHYGYTF. DNA for the CDR3: TGTGCCAGCAGTGGGGGACCGGGACAGCATTATGGCTACACCTTC.

V gene TRBV6-1 combines with J gene TRBJ1-1, with a tentative D call TRBD1 (6 bases). Germline V gene sequence: CDR1 MNHNS, CDR2 SASEGT. V was clipped by 2 bases and J by 0 bases, with 7 bases between them. The CDR3 extends over 14 amino acids. CDR3 in DNA: TGTGCCAGCAGTGAACAGGGGATGAACACTGAAGCTTTCTTT. Encoded protein: CASSEQGMNTEAFF.

The rearrangement joins TRBV11-2 to TRBJ2-3; 8 nucleotides line up with TRBD2. Trimming removed 3 bases from V and 6 bases from J; junction bases left unmatched: 20. The germline V gene has CDR1 SGHAT and CDR2 FQNNGV. The CDR3 sequence is 19 residues long. CDR3 sequence: CASSFPQGRGGGRMDTQYF. In DNA, the CDR3 is TGTGCCAGCAGCTTTCCCCAGGGTCGGGGGGGAGGTCGGATGGATACGCAGTATTTT.

This sequence joins TRBV2 and TRBJ2-6, with D tentatively TRBD2 (7 bases). The CDR3 length is 17 residues. V gave up 4 bases and J gave up 6 bases, with 19 bases separating them. Per the germline V gene, CDR1 is SNHLY and CDR2 is FYNNEI. CDR3 region: CASSGEGGSLVANVLTF. The CDR3 DNA follows: TGTGCCAGCAGTGGGGAGGGGGGGTCCCTAGTGGCCAACGTCCTGACTTTC.

This chain connects TRBV7-9 to TRBJ1-2; the match to TRBD1 covers 9 bases. Germline CDR1 SEHNR, CDR2 FQNEAQ (reference sequence). V was pared by 5 bases and J by 1 base, with 11 bases of the junction left unmatched. This CDR3 comprises 17 residues. DNA for the CDR3: TGTGCCAGCAGCACAACAGGGGGCCCCTTCGGTAACTATGGCTACACCTTC. This translates into CASSTTGGPFGNYGYTF.

This clone was counted between two and nine times. V and J are TRBV12-5 and TRBJ1-2, with 10 bases lining up with TRBD1. The CDR3 has 15 amino acids. Per the germline V gene, CDR1 is LGHNT and CDR2 is FRNRAP. J lost 8 bases, V lost 5 bases, and 11 bases had no gene match. CDR3 loop: CASGPDRGPFGGYTF. The CDR3 coding sequence is TGTGCTAGTGGTCCCGACAGGGGGCCATTTGGAGGCTACACCTTC.

The chain combines TRBV7-2 with TRBJ1-1; 7 bases fit TRBD1. CDR3 size: 16 residues. V lost 1 base to trimming and J lost 1 base; unmatched junction nucleotides: 6. Looked up from germline, CDR1 is SGHTA and CDR2 is FQGNSA. CDR3 amino acids: CASSLGVWTGNTEAFF. As DNA, the CDR3 is TGTGCCAGCAGCTTAGGGGTTTGGACAGGGAACACTGAAGCTTTCTTT.

This clone was recorded only once. The rearrangement uses TRBV5-5 and TRBJ1-2, with 7 bases aligning to TRBD1. Looked up from germline, CDR1 is SGHKS and CDR2 is YYEKEE (reference sequence). V was clipped by 2 bases and J by 4 bases; unmatched bases: 11. The CDR3 spans 16 residues. The chain's CDR3 is CASSFDAGTAFYGYTF. CDR3 in DNA: TGTGCCAGCAGCTTCGACGCAGGGACAGCCTTCTATGGCTACACCTTC.

The J gene is TRBJ2-1, the V gene TRBV5-4; 8 nucleotides agree with TRBD2. Looked up from germline, CDR1 is SGHNT and CDR2 is YYREEE (reference sequence). V shed 0 bases, J shed 7 bases, and the junction held 12 bases outside the gene matches. This CDR3 has 17 amino acids. CDR3 region: CASSLVMGGGPGNEQFF. The CDR3 DNA reads as TGTGCCAGCAGCTTGGTCATGGGCGGGGGGCCAGGGAATGAGCAGTTCTTC.